The following is a TCR beta chain sequence with its context. The sample comes from a study of blood T cell repertoires in COVID-19. As for the study in general: The samples span acute and convalescent COVID-19 from the United States, Italy and Spain. T cells, B-cell-depleted T cells, or PBMCs supplied cDNA or gDNA.

In the study's own analysis: Counts of nucleated cells, estimated from reference gene primer amplification, were obtained. Using immunoSEQ multiplex PCR, the repertoire was profiled, and TCRdb retains in-frame clones only, with some absent. Clonal size and the V and J genes are those of that table, whereas D and trimming came from the DNA. The sample yields around 170,000 clones, roughly 86% seen once. The V end was cut by 0 bases, the J end by 3 bases, with 3 bases between. Germline V gives CDR1 LGHNA, CDR2 YNFKEQ. This CDR3 is built from 13 residues. The chain joins TRBV4-2 to TRBJ1-5; D ambiguous. This receptor was identified in a man aged 45-65 years with active or convalescent COVID-19. Sequenced material: peripheral blood. The CDR3 is CASSQDYNQPQHF. The CDR3 bases are TGTGCCAGCAGCCAAGATTACAATCAGCCCCAGCATTTT.